A single TCR beta chain is shown here with its context. Its antigen is currently unknown. The CDR3 totals 19 residues. The record originates from a study of CD8 T cells in ankylosing spondylitis. The study, taken as a whole, reports: Among TCR beta sequences, a motif of several highly homologous variants appeared characteristic of ankylosing spondylitis blood.

TCRdb itself ran the 5' RACE reads through MiXCR, one entry per CDR3 protein. The sample has tens of thousands of distinct CDR3 sequences, roughly 8.5% seen once. This TCR derives from a male donor with ankylosing spondylitis. Specimen: blood, either unsorted or a sorted T cell fraction (not recorded which). The chain carries TRBV21-1 and TRBJ2-6; the table's TRBD1 call for D was not verified on the DNA. TRBV21-1 is a known pseudogene. CDR3 loop: CASSNQEGGAGAGANVLTF. CDR3 bases: TGTGCCAGCAGCAACCAAGAAGGGGGGGCTGGCGCTGGGGCCAACGTCCTGACTTTC.